The clone carrying this T cell receptor (beta chain) came up a few times. This entry belongs to a study of shared clonotypes between healthy human individuals. Clones were read by immunoSEQ multiplex PCR, and TCRdb kept only the in-frame ones, dropping some. Seen here are millions of clones, 85% to 95% observed once, and the top ten hold approximately 0.13%. The V gene's germline CDR1 is LNHDA and CDR2 SQIVND (reference sequence). CDR3 length: 14 residues. After removal of 5 bases from V and 8 bases from J, the junction contained 9 bases not matched to a gene. V is TRBV19 and J is TRBJ1-2, with 9 bases that match TRBD1. The TCR was taken from a man between 18 and 35 years old in good health. Sequenced sample: naive CD4+ T cells sorted from blood. Noted subset: CD45RA+ positively selected. CDR3 DNA sequence: TGTGCCAGTAGTCCGGGACAGGGATGGCGAGGCTACACCTTC. Its protein is CASSPGQGWRGYTF.